This T cell receptor (beta chain) is drawn from a study of blood T cell repertoires in COVID-19. Some clones are missing from TCRdb's copy, which holds only in-frame ones; the method was immunoSEQ multiplex PCR. This table has about 43,000 clones, 82% appearing once. The germline V gene encodes CDR1 SGHTA and CDR2 FQGTGA. V lost 5 bases to trimming and J lost 3 bases; unmatched junction nucleotides: 8. The CDR3 spans 15 residues. The sample was peripheral blood. The rearrangement links TRBV7-3 to TRBJ2-7; 9 bases line up with TRBD2. This TCR was sampled from a woman aged 55-69 years with acute or convalescent COVID-19. CDR3 sequence (DNA): TGTGCCAGCAGCCGCAGCGGGGGGAATAACTACGAGCAGTACTTC. Amino acid sequence: CASSRSGGNNYEQYF.